This T cell receptor beta chain was retrieved from a study of T cell responses to AZD1222 COVID-19 vaccine. Study-wide points: Repertoire samples came only from after the peak T cell response. Among AZD1222 vaccinees, only six were seropositive at baseline.

The method was immunoSEQ multiplex PCR; TCRdb's version includes in-frame clones alone and lacks a portion of them. Among about 100,000 clones listed, 87% were seen once. To note about this clone: Its cognate antigen is unknown.

This clonotype originated in an adult in good health. The sequenced sample was peripheral blood, obtained on day 0 of AZD1222 vaccination.

The CDR3, as DNA: TGTGCCAGCAGTTCCTATCAGGGGGCAGAAGAGCAGTACTTC. Encoded protein: CASSSYQGAEEQYF. The rearrangement joins TRBV27 to TRBJ2-7; 8 positions agree with TRBD1. Germline V lookup: CDR1 MNHEY, CDR2 SMNVEV (reference sequence). V lost 4 bases and J lost 7; bases outside the gene matches: 9. The length of the CDR3 is 14 residues.